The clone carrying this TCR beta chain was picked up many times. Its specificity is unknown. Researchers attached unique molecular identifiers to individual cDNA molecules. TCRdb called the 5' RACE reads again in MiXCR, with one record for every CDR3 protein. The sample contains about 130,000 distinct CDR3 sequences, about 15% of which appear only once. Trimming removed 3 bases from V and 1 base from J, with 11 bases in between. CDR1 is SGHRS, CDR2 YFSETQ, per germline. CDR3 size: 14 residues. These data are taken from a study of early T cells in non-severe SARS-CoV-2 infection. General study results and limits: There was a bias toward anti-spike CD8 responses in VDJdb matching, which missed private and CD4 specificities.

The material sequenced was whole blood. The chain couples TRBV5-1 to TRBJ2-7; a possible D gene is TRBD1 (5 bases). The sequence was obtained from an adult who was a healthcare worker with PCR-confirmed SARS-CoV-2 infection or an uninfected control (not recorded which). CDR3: CASSSTVSSYEQYF. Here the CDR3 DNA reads TGCGCCAGCAGCTCGACAGTTTCTTCCTACGAGCAGTACTTC.